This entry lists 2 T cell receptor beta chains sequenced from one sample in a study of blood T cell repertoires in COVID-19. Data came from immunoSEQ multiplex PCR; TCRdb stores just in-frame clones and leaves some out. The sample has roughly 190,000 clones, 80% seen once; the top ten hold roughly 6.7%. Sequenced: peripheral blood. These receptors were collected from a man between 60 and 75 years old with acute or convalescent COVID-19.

CDR3 loop: CASSSTGSYNEQFF. Here the CDR3 DNA reads TGTGCCAGCAGTTCCACAGGGTCCTACAATGAGCAGTTCTTC. The chain is built from TRBV6-5 and TRBJ2-1; D might be TRBD1 (6 bases). The germline CDR1 and CDR2 sequences are MNHEY and SVGAGI. CDR3 length: 14 residues. V dropped 4 bases and J dropped 1 base, with 8 bases sitting between them.

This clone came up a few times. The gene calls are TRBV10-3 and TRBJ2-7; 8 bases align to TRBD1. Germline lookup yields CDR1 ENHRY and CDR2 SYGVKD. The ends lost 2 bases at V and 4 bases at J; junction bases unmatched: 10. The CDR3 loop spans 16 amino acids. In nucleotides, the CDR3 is TGTGCCATCAGTGAGCCCAGGACAGGGTACAGGTACGAGCAGTACTTC. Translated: CAISEPRTGYRYEQYF.